These T cell receptor beta chains were read from a single sample in a study of blood T cell repertoires in COVID-19. The assay was immunoSEQ multiplex PCR, and TCRdb's table has in-frame clones only and misses some. Of some 160,000 clones in the sample, approximately 87% were seen once. Source material: peripheral blood. These receptors were obtained from a woman aged 70-85 years with acute or convalescent COVID-19. Both conserved end residues are part of each CDR3. The D gene is left open where the match is weak. Clone size is given for some rows only: seen once, a few or many times, or a class if the clone is expanded.

>.|.|TRBV29-1|TRBJ1-2
CSVEGGGYGYTF
>few|.|TRBV13|TRBJ2-7
CASSNVRRARYEQYF
>.|TRBD1|TRBV2|TRBJ2-7
CASSEDRGSYEQYF
>.|TRBD2|TRBV7-2|TRBJ2-3
CASSFLAGVTDTQYF
>.|.|TRBV2|TRBJ2-1
CASSEAFTGTYNNEQFF
>.|.|TRBV5-1|TRBJ2-1
CASSLYGRGNEQFF
>.|TRBD1|TRBV5-5|TRBJ2-5
CASSPTSGQGVVMGETQYF
>.|TRBD2|TRBV7-3|TRBJ2-7
CASSLRPRLADQRDPICHYEQYF
>.|TRBD1|TRBV24-1|TRBJ2-1
CATSYPGTVNNEQFF
>.|.|TRBV4-1|TRBJ1-1
CASSQDRWTPNTEAFF
>.|.|TRBV14|TRBJ2-1
CASSQFLAREQFF
>once|.|TRBV25-1|TRBJ1-5
CASSESGISNQPQHF
>.|TRBD1|TRBV18|TRBJ1-1
CASSPAPGQGFTEAFF
>.|TRBD1|TRBV19|TRBJ2-7
CASSGDRSYEQYF
>.|TRBD2|TRBV5-1|TRBJ2-7
CASSEGLAGGYEQYF
>.|.|TRBV5-1|TRBJ2-7
CASRLGVHEQYF
>few|TRBD1|TRBV10-3|TRBJ1-1
CAISDRDRGGDTEAFF
>.|.|TRBV7-8|TRBJ2-3
CASRTEGFTDTQYF
>.|.|TRBV3-1/TRBV3-2|TRBJ1-2
CASSQDGQGTGGYTF
>.|.|TRBV10-3|TRBJ2-5
CATRPASRIEETQYF
>.|TRBD1|TRBV7-9|TRBJ1-1
CASSSGQVVTEAFF
>.|TRBD1|TRBV28|TRBJ1-2
CASSLISSGQGLGYTF
>.|.|TRBV4-1|TRBJ2-4
CASSKGAGSTKNIQYF
>.|TRBD1|TRBV5-6|TRBJ1-2
CASSAGQGNYGYTF
>.|.|TRBV10-3|TRBJ1-2
CAISETGYYGYTF
>.|.|TRBV6-6|TRBJ1-1
CASSYRGSNTEAFF
>.|TRBD1|TRBV10-3|TRBJ1-3
CAISPGGAGNTIYF
>.|TRBD1|TRBV7-2|TRBJ2-2
CASSLAVRGLTGELFF
>.|.|TRBV5-1|TRBJ2-3
CASRTGDTQYF
>.|.|TRBV4-3|TRBJ1-4
CASSAGSGGNEKLFF
>.|TRBD2|TRBV28|TRBJ2-5
CASTTSLAGEETQYF
>.|TRBD1|TRBV7-2|TRBJ2-1
CASTPVGTGTYNEQFF
>.|.|TRBV11-3|TRBJ2-1
CASSSGLRNEQFF
>.|TRBD1|TRBV2|TRBJ1-1
CASSEAIQGEDAFF
>.|TRBD1|TRBV10-2|TRBJ1-2
CASTTKDRDYGYTF
>.|TRBD1|TRBV5-1|TRBJ1-4
CASSQRQGQGEKLFF
>.|TRBD1|TRBV7-2|TRBJ1-3
CASSLGDRSSGNTIYF
>.|TRBD2|TRBV30|TRBJ2-1
CAWRLAGAGYEQFF
>.|.|TRBV11-2|TRBJ2-1
CASSLDRVNEQFF
>.|.|TRBV7-9|TRBJ2-3
CASSDDSDTQYF
>.|.|TRBV6-5|TRBJ2-7
CASSLGTSGGEQYF
>.|TRBD1|TRBV28|TRBJ1-5
CASSLHRGLYSNQPQHF
>.|.|TRBV18|TRBJ1-5
CASSPSTGTNQPQHF
>.|TRBD1|TRBV27|TRBJ1-6
CASSSTGLSPLHF
>.|TRBD1|TRBV4-3|TRBJ1-4
CASSRVPQGENEKLFF
>.|TRBD1|TRBV25-1|TRBJ2-7
CASSADRRYEQYF
>.|.|TRBV20-1|TRBJ1-3
CSASSDRGNTIYF